The 27 T cell receptor beta chains below were found in one sample sequenced in a study of tissue T cells after allogeneic stem cell transplantation. Profiled with immunoSEQ multiplex PCR; TCRdb holds only in-frame clones, not every one. The data contain about 1,200 clones, about 50% of them singletons. Sequences were obtained from skin. The origin of the receptors is a female BALB/c mouse in good health. This line is of MHC haplotype H2-d.

Notes on this clone: Gene names are mouse gene names. The CDR3 extends 1 residue past the end of the read, so its final part is completed from the germline J gene. The rearrangement uses TRBV13-2 and TRBJ1-6; 10 bases are shared with TRBD1. TRBJ1-6 is an ORF for which the function is uncertain. The CDR3 spans 17 residues. Germline V gives CDR1 NNHNN, CDR2 SYGAGS (reference sequence). V shed 0 bases and J 0 bases; nucleotides not matched to a gene: 0. CDR3 region: CASGDGDRGSYNSPLYF. The DNA read from the CDR3 is TGTGCCAGCGGTGATGGGGACAGGGGTTCCTATAATTCGCCCCTCTAC.

This clone occurred a few times. Mouse germline and gene names are used. The DNA ends 1 residue before the CDR3 does, and the rest of the CDR3 is filled in from the germline J gene. The chain combines TRBV13-3 with TRBJ2-5; D gene unclear. This CDR3 comprises 15 residues. Trimming cost V 2 bases and J 0 bases, with 10 bases left between them. The V gene's germline CDR1 is NNHDY and CDR2 SYVADS. CDR3 protein: CASSERGHNQDTQYF. The covered CDR3 bases are TGTGCCAGCAGTGAGCGGGGTCATAACCAAGACACCCAGTAC.

As to this clone: Genes here carry mouse names. Sequencing ends 1 residue short of the CDR3 end; the germline J gene provides the rest. This chain links TRBV13-3 with TRBJ2-4; 9 nucleotides line up with TRBD2. Germline values: CDR1 NNHDY, CDR2 SYVADS. The CDR3 has 16 amino acids. V dropped 2 bases and J dropped 1; count of bases not matched to a gene: 5. CDR3: CASSDWGGRGQNTLYF. CDR3 DNA (partial): TGTGCCAGCAGTGACTGGGGGGGAAGAGGTCAAAACACCTTGTAC.

To note about this clone: Mouse names are used for the genes. The DNA ends 1 residue before the CDR3 does, and the rest of the CDR3 is filled in from the germline J gene. V and J are TRBV5 and TRBJ1-4; 9 nucleotides align to TRBD1. Germline CDR1 reads LGHNA; CDR2 reads YNLKQL (reference sequence). V dropped 2 bases and J dropped 3; count of bases not matched to a gene: 1. The CDR3 contains 15 residues. The CDR3 loop is CASSQRQGANERLFF. The covered CDR3 bases are TGTGCCAGCAGCCAAAGACAGGGGGCCAACGAAAGATTATTT.

As regards this clone: The gene symbols are mouse symbols. Read sequence stops 1 residue before the CDR3 end, and the germline J gene provides the missing end. The chain is built from TRBV29 and TRBJ2-7, with D maybe TRBD1 (6 bases). Germline CDR1 is MSHET and CDR2 is SYDVDS. The length of the CDR3 is 15 residues. V lost 0 bases to trimming and J lost 2 bases, with 11 bases between them. CDR3 DNA (partial): TGTGCTAGCAGTTTATCGATGGGACAAACCTATGAACAGTAC. Protein product: CASSLSMGQTYEQY. From start to end, the CDR3 is CASSLSMGQTYEQYF.

Regarding this clone: Here the gene names and germline are mouse. Read coverage stops 1 residue before the CDR3 terminus; the germline J gene supplies the remainder. This rearrangement joins TRBV12-2 to TRBJ1-2; no clear D gene. The length of the CDR3 is 14 residues. CDR1 is SGHLS and CDR2 is HYDKME in the germline V gene. Trimming shortened V by 0 bases and J by 0 bases, and 7 bases separated the two germline ends. The CDR3 bases that were read are TGTGCCAGCTCTCTCGACGCAACAAACTCCGACTACACC. Translated, it gives CASSLDATNSDYT. The full CDR3 is CASSLDATNSDYTF.

This clone was counted only a few times. These gene names are mouse names. The missing CDR3 end, 1 residue past where the read stops, is filled in from the germline J gene. The chain recombines TRBV4 with TRBJ1-6; TRBD1 might be the D (5 bases). TRBJ1-6 is designated an ORF whose function remains uncertain. Trimming shortened V by 6 bases and J by 9 bases, and 9 bases separated the two germline ends. The V gene's germline CDR1 is LGHDT and CDR2 YNNKQL (reference sequence). The CDR3 has 12 amino acids. The CDR3 bases that were read are TGTGCCAGCAGACACAGGTTTTCGCCCCTCTAC. This sequence encodes CASRHRFSPLY. Given in full, the CDR3 is CASRHRFSPLYF.

On this clone itself: Genes and germline come from the mouse. The read gets to within 1 residue of the CDR3 end, and the germline J gene fills in the rest. The rearrangement joins TRBV19 to TRBJ2-2, with 10 bases that match TRBD1. Germline V lookup: CDR1 FNHDT, CDR2 SITEND (reference sequence). The CDR3 totals 15 residues. V shed 5 bases, J shed 3 bases, and the junction held 4 bases outside the gene matches. Partial CDR3 DNA: TGTGCCAGCAGAGGCGGGACAGGGGACACCGGGCAGCTCTAC. Translated: CASRGGTGDTGQLY. The CDR3 as a whole reads CASRGGTGDTGQLYF.

Details on this clone: Gene names refer to mouse genes. Coverage ceases 1 residue before the CDR3 finishes, and the germline J gene fills in the end. The chain carries TRBV1 and TRBJ1-4; 7 bases agree with TRBD1. Germline CDR1 NSQYPW, CDR2 LRSPGD (reference sequence). This CDR3 has 15 amino acids. V shed 4 bases and J 2 bases; nucleotides not matched to a gene: 4. The CDR3 DNA, read in part, is TGCACCTGCAGTGAGAGACAGGGATCCAACGAAAGATTATTT. The encoded protein is CTCSERQGSNERLF. The whole CDR3 sequence reads CTCSERQGSNERLFF.

This clone showed up just a few times. Gene names are the mouse ones. The read is 1 residue too short to cover the CDR3 end, so that end is filled in from the germline J gene. V and J are TRBV3 and TRBJ1-4; D not resolved. Per germline, CDR1 SNHLY and CDR2 FYNGKV (reference sequence). Between the trimmed V and J ends, which lost 7 bases and 7 bases, there was a span of 7 bases. This CDR3 contains 11 residues. The covered CDR3 bases are TGTGCCAGCATCTACGTCGAAAGATTATTT. It yields the protein CASIYVERLF. The whole CDR3 reads CASIYVERLFF.

Worth noting for this clone: Gene labels here are mouse ones. Sequencing ends 1 residue short of the CDR3 end; the germline J gene provides the rest. The V gene is TRBV29, the J gene TRBJ2-7; 9 nucleotides line up with TRBD1. Germline V CDR1 and CDR2: MSHET, SYDVDS. V shed 0 bases, J shed 3 bases, and the junction held 3 bases outside the gene matches. The CDR3 extends over 15 amino acids. The chain's CDR3 is CASSLSRTGVYEQYF. The sequenced part of the CDR3 DNA is TGTGCTAGCAGTTTATCCCGGACAGGGGTCTATGAACAGTAC.

About this clone: Mouse names are used for the genes. The missing CDR3 end, 1 residue past where the read stops, is filled in from the germline J gene. The rearrangement uses TRBV15 and TRBJ2-7; 9 nucleotides line up with TRBD2. CDR1 is SGHND, CDR2 FRSKSL, per germline. The CDR3 is 15 residues long. Trimming cost V 2 bases and J 0 bases; bases outside gene matches: 2. CDR3 in amino acids: CASSLTGGSSYEQYF. The sequenced CDR3 bases are TGTGCCAGCAGTTTAACTGGGGGGTCCTCCTATGAACAGTAC.

Only a few counts were recorded for this clone. Gene names denote mouse genes. The read halts 1 residue ahead of the CDR3 end, with the missing end drawn from the germline J gene. This rearrangement joins TRBV13-2 to TRBJ1-3; maybe TRBD1 (5 bases). With 1 base removed from V and 2 bases from J, the gap between germline ends came to 7 bases. CDR1 is NNHNN, CDR2 SYGAGS, per germline (reference sequence). The CDR3 contains 14 residues. The sequenced CDR3 bases are TGTGCCAGCGGTGATTGGGGGGCTGGAAATACGCTCTAT. Translation gives CASGDWGAGNTLY. The full-length CDR3 reads as CASGDWGAGNTLYF.

On this clone itself: Gene names refer to mouse genes. Read coverage stops 1 residue before the CDR3 terminus; the germline J gene supplies the remainder. The chain has TRBV13-1 and TRBJ2-2, with 10 bases aligning to TRBD2. V shed 4 bases, J shed 0 bases, and the junction held 3 bases outside the gene matches. CDR1 and CDR2 (germline): NSHNY, SYGAGN. This CDR3 has 16 amino acids. This chain's CDR3 is CASSSDWGANTGQLYF. The sequenced part of the CDR3 DNA is TGTGCCAGCAGTTCCGACTGGGGGGCAAACACCGGGCAGCTCTAC.

On this clone: The gene names given are mouse names. The read stops 1 residue short of the end of the CDR3; the missing end is completed from the germline J gene. The chain has TRBV12-2 and TRBJ2-7; 11 nucleotides line up with TRBD2. CDR1 is SGHLS, CDR2 HYDKME, per germline. J lost 7 bases, V lost 0 bases, and 1 base had no gene match. The CDR3 loop spans 13 amino acids. The part of the CDR3 DNA that was read is TGTGCCAGCTCTCTCCGGACTGGGGGGGAACAGTAC. It specifies CASSLRTGGEQY. The CDR3 in its entirety is CASSLRTGGEQYF.

Note on this clone: All gene names here are mouse names. The read ends 1 residue early relative to the CDR3; the germline J gene fills the gap. The chain is built from TRBV13-2 and TRBJ2-7; 10 bases match TRBD1. In germline, CDR1 is NNHNN, CDR2 SYGAGS (reference sequence). The V gene end was trimmed by 5 bases and the J gene end by 4 bases; junction bases not matched to a gene: 3. The CDR3 has 13 amino acids. CDR3 bases read: TGTGCCAGCGGACCGGGACAGGGGTATGAACAGTAC. Its translation is CASGPGQGYEQY. The complete CDR3 sequence is CASGPGQGYEQYF.

A note on this clone: Any gene name here is a mouse gene name. Read coverage stops 1 residue before the CDR3 terminus; the germline J gene supplies the remainder. The chain joins TRBV13-3 to TRBJ1-1; D remains unclear. V lost 2 bases and J lost 4, with 3 bases in between. The CDR3 contains 11 residues. In germline, CDR1 is NNHDY, CDR2 SYVADS. CDR3 DNA (partial): TGTGCCAGCAGTGACACCACAGAAGTCTTC. This gives the protein CASSDTTEVF. The CDR3 as a whole reads CASSDTTEVFF.

In regard to this clone: Any gene name here is a mouse gene name. The DNA ends 1 residue before the CDR3 does, and the rest of the CDR3 is filled in from the germline J gene. The rearrangement uses TRBV13-3 and TRBJ2-7, with 7 bases fitting TRBD2. The germline V gene encodes CDR1 NNHDY and CDR2 SYVADS. CDR3 length: 16 residues. V was clipped by 0 bases and J by 0 bases; unmatched bases: 6. CDR3 residues: CASSDAGGVSSYEQYF. The sequenced part of the CDR3 DNA is TGTGCCAGCAGTGATGCGGGGGGGGTAAGCTCCTATGAACAGTAC.

As for this clone: The germline and genes are mouse ones. The CDR3 end is not reached by the read, which stops 1 residue before it; the germline J gene fills it in. This rearrangement joins TRBV13-2 to TRBJ1-4; 10 bases are shared with TRBD1. After removal of 6 bases from V and 0 bases from J, the junction contained 5 bases not matched to a gene. This CDR3 is built from 16 residues. From germline, CDR1 is NNHNN and CDR2 SYGAGS (reference sequence). The sequenced CDR3 bases are TGTGCCAGCGCCTCGGGACAGGGGTTTTCCAACGAAAGATTATTT. Translation: CASASGQGFSNERLF. In full, the CDR3 is CASASGQGFSNERLFF.

To note about this clone: Genes here carry mouse names. The DNA ends 1 residue before the CDR3 does, and the rest of the CDR3 is filled in from the germline J gene. The gene calls are TRBV13-3 and TRBJ2-1; D unclear. Germline CDR1 reads NNHDY; CDR2 reads SYVADS. V lost 3 bases to trimming and J lost 0 bases, with 7 bases between them. The CDR3 has 14 residues. The CDR3 here is CASSVGINYAEQFF. The CDR3 DNA, read in part, is TGTGCCAGCAGTGTAGGGATTAACTATGCTGAGCAGTTC.

A note on this clone: Germline and genes here are mouse. Sequencing ends 1 residue short of the CDR3 end; the germline J gene provides the rest. The chain uses TRBV5 and TRBJ1-3; D might be TRBD1 (5 bases). The germline V and J ends were trimmed by 4 bases and 0 bases, with 7 bases remaining between them. CDR3 length: 14 amino acids. Per germline, CDR1 LGHNA and CDR2 YNLKQL (reference sequence). The CDR3: CASSPGDSGNTLYF. The part of the CDR3 DNA that was read is TGTGCCAGCAGCCCGGGGGATTCTGGAAATACGCTCTAT.

On this clone itself: All gene names here are mouse names. Sequencing ends 1 residue short of the CDR3 end; the germline J gene provides the rest. J is TRBJ1-1 and V is TRBV13-1; 11 bases agree with TRBD1. The CDR3 totals 14 residues. V trimming: 0 bases; J trimming: 8 bases; junction bases outside the gene matches: 3. Germline V gene lookup returns CDR1 NSHNY and CDR2 SYGAGN. The CDR3 sequence: CASSDGGQGEEVFF. CDR3 DNA, as far as it was read: TGTGCCAGCAGTGATGGGGGACAGGGGGAGGAAGTCTTC.

Turning to this clone: Gene names refer to mouse genes. The observed sequence ends 1 residue before the CDR3 terminus, with the missing tail filled in from the germline J gene. The chain joins TRBV1 to TRBJ2-3; D is uncertain. Germline V lookup: CDR1 NSQYPW, CDR2 LRSPGD (reference sequence). CDR3 length: 15 residues. The ends were cut back, 4 bases at V and 1 base at J, with 12 bases in the middle. The sequenced part of the CDR3 DNA is TGCACCTGCAGTGTGAGGGAAGAGGGTGCAGAAACGCTGTAT. This codes for CTCSVREEGAETLY. The CDR3 in full is CTCSVREEGAETLYF.

Note on this clone: Here the gene names and germline are mouse. The read falls 1 residue short of the CDR3 end, and the missing part is taken from the germline J gene. The V and J genes are TRBV13-1 and TRBJ2-5; 7 positions agree with TRBD2. The CDR3 length is 13 residues. The trim removed 5 bases at V and 3 bases at J, leaving 3 bases unmatched. The germline CDR1 and CDR2 sequences are NSHNY and SYGAGN. CDR3 bases read: TGTGCCAGCAGACGGGGGGGGCAAGACACCCAGTAC. It encodes CASRRGGQDTQY. In full, the CDR3 is CASRRGGQDTQYF.

As for this clone: Genes and germline come from the mouse. The CDR3 extends 1 residue past the end of the read, so its final part is completed from the germline J gene. The chain recombines TRBV5 with TRBJ2-5, with TRBD2 matching over 8 bases. Germline V gene data show CDR1 as LGHNA and CDR2 as YNLKQL (reference sequence). The CDR3 totals 14 residues. Germline trimming cut 0 bases from V and 5 bases from J; bases unmatched to any gene: 1. The CDR3 protein is CASSQEDWADTQYF. Incomplete CDR3 DNA: TGTGCCAGCAGCCAAGAGGACTGGGCAGACACCCAGTAC.

This clone showed up just a few times. Each gene name is a mouse one. The CDR3 end is not reached by the read, which stops 1 residue before it; the germline J gene fills it in. The genes are TRBV13-3 and TRBJ2-1; D is uncertain. The CDR3 consists of 15 residues. From germline, CDR1 is NNHDY and CDR2 SYVADS. The germline V and J ends were trimmed by 2 bases and 0 bases, with 9 bases remaining between them. CDR3 sequence: CASSESRHNYAEQFF. The sequenced part of the CDR3 DNA is TGTGCCAGCAGTGAAAGCAGGCATAACTATGCTGAGCAGTTC.

In the case of this clone: These gene names are mouse names. The read halts 1 residue ahead of the CDR3 end, with the missing end drawn from the germline J gene. The J gene is TRBJ1-3, the V gene TRBV5; D might be TRBD1 (6 bases). Deletions cut 0 bases from V and 0 bases from J, with 9 bases between. In germline, CDR1 is LGHNA, CDR2 YNLKQL (reference sequence). This CDR3 comprises 16 residues. The CDR3 spells CASSQDRGHSGNTLYF. Incomplete CDR3 DNA: TGTGCCAGCAGCCAAGACAGGGGTCATTCTGGAAATACGCTCTAT.